The clone carrying this TCR beta chain was seen a handful of times. The germline V gene encodes CDR1 LNHDA and CDR2 SQIVND (reference sequence). Trimming cost V 7 bases and J 1 base, with 17 bases left between them. This CDR3 is built from 15 residues. The data were produced by immunoSEQ multiplex PCR, yet TCRdb's version contains in-frame clones alone and is incomplete. The table has 70,000 to 95,000 clones, about 91% seen once. These data are taken from a study of blood T cell repertoires in COVID-19. In the study overall: Both acute and convalescent COVID-19 samples were obtained from the United States, Italy and Spain. T cells, B-cell-depleted T cells, or PBMCs provided the cDNA or gDNA that served as material.

The receptor's source is a woman aged 80 or over with acute or convalescent COVID-19. The chain joins TRBV19 to TRBJ2-7, with TRBD1 as a possible D gene (6 bases). The sample taken for sequencing was peripheral blood. The CDR3 spells CASIMTGTRSYEQYF. The CDR3 bases are TGTGCCAGTATCATGACCGGGACAAGGTCCTACGAGCAGTACTTC.